The 19 T cell receptor beta chains reported below all come from one sample, sequenced in a study of cytomegalovirus exposure and HLA in healthy donors. Clones were read by immunoSEQ multiplex PCR, and TCRdb kept only the in-frame ones, dropping some. The sample contains roughly 240,000 clones, around nine tenths of which appear only once. Sequenced input: PBMCs. These receptors all come from a man aged 18 to 30 in good health and CMV-seronegative.

The chain couples TRBV9 to TRBJ2-1; 9 nucleotides match TRBD2. This CDR3 has 15 amino acids. The V and J ends lost 0 bases and 10 bases, in that order; junction bases with no gene match: 8. Germline-derived CDR1 and CDR2 are SGDLS and YYNGEE. CDR3 in DNA: TGTGCCAGCAGCGTAGATCCTAGCGGGGACTCCGAGCAGTTCTTC. Translated, it gives CASSVDPSGDSEQFF.

The chain couples TRBV5-4 to TRBJ1-5; 7 nucleotides agree with TRBD1. The germline CDR1 and CDR2 sequences are SGHNT and YYREEE (reference sequence). The length of the CDR3 is 14 residues. Trimming at V came to 4 bases and at J to 5 bases, leaving 6 bases not matched to a gene. The CDR3 reads CASSLQGYDQPQHF. In DNA form, the CDR3 reads TGTGCCAGCAGCCTACAGGGGTACGATCAGCCCCAGCATTTT.

This clone has only one observation. The V call is TRBV7-2, the J call TRBJ2-1; TRBD2 aligns across 12 bases. Germline loops: CDR1 SGHTA, CDR2 FQGNSA. This CDR3 contains 16 residues. The junction had 13 bases not matched to a gene; V was cut back by 7 bases and J by 9 bases. CDR3 sequence (DNA): TGTGCCAGCAAGGTACTAGCGGGAGGTTCCGCCGGTGAGCAGTTCTTC. Residues: CASKVLAGGSAGEQFF. The complete variable domain, with remaining parts taken from reference TRBV7-2 and TRBJ2-1, reads GAGVSQSPSNKVTEKGKDVELRCDPISGHTALYWYRQSLGQGLEFLIYFQGNSAPDKSGLPSDRFSAERTGGSVSTLTIQRTQQEDSAVYLCASKVLAGGSAGEQFFGPGTRLTVL.

The chain uses TRBV11-3 and TRBJ2-1, with a tentative D call TRBD1 (6 bases). This CDR3 is 14 amino acids long. The V gene lost 5 bases and the J gene lost 5 bases, with 13 bases spanning the gap. Germline loops: CDR1 SGHNT, CDR2 YENEEA. The CDR3, as DNA: TGTGCCAGCAGCCCATCATGGGGGCACAATGAGCAGTTCTTC. Its translation is CASSPSWGHNEQFF.

The rearrangement links TRBV5-1 to TRBJ2-7; tentative D call: TRBD2 (5 bases). Germline loops: CDR1 SGHRS, CDR2 YFSETQ. CDR3 size: 16 residues. V gave up 2 bases and J gave up 1 base, with 16 bases separating them. DNA for the CDR3: TGCGCCAGCAGCTTTGAGGGTTTGTTGCTTTCCTACGAGCAGTACTTC. Its protein product is CASSFEGLLLSYEQYF.

The count of this clone is one. This chain connects TRBV2 to TRBJ2-7; D not certain. Trimming removed 9 bases at V and 1 base at J, with 7 bases between. The V gene's germline CDR1 is SNHLY and CDR2 FYNNEI. CDR3 length: 11 amino acids. CDR3 sequence (DNA): TGTGCCAGTTACTTGTCCTACGAGCAGTACTTC. Amino acid sequence: CASYLSYEQYF.

This chain connects TRBV5-4 to TRBJ2-7; the D is unclear. Between the trimmed V and J ends, which lost 0 bases and 1 base, there was a span of 11 bases. The CDR3 consists of 15 residues. CDR1 and CDR2 (germline): SGHNT, YYREEE (reference sequence). The CDR3 sequence is CASSLEPRVSYEQYF. The DNA of the CDR3 is TGTGCCAGCAGCTTGGAACCTAGAGTTTCCTACGAGCAGTACTTC.

This clone came up a few times. The chain carries TRBV7-2 and TRBJ2-2; D not resolved. V lost 5 bases to trimming and J lost 6 bases, with 19 bases between them. This CDR3 has 16 amino acids. Germline V gene data show CDR1 as SGHTA and CDR2 as FQGNSA. The chain's CDR3 is CASSPQSGWSSGELFF. CDR3 sequence (DNA): TGTGCCAGCAGCCCCCAATCTGGTTGGAGTTCCGGGGAGCTGTTTTTT.

J is TRBJ2-7 and V is TRBV11-2, with D perhaps matching TRBD1 (5 bases). V dropped 5 bases and J dropped 7 bases, with 12 bases sitting between them. CDR3 length equals 12 residues. The germline CDR1 and CDR2 sequences are SGHAT and FQNNGV. This CDR3 is CASSISKGEQYF. The DNA for the CDR3 is TGTGCCAGCAGCATATCGAAGGGGGAGCAGTACTTC.

This clone was seen a handful of times. V gene TRBV9 combines with J gene TRBJ1-2, with 10 bases fitting TRBD1. J was trimmed by 8 bases and V by 4 bases; bases with no gene match: 8. The CDR3 covers 14 residues. Germline values: CDR1 SGDLS, CDR2 YYNGEE. DNA of the CDR3: TGTGCCAGCAGCACGACCGGGACAGGGGAAGGCTACACCTTC. This codes for CASSTTGTGEGYTF.

The V gene is TRBV10-1, the J gene TRBJ1-4; D is unclear. With 0 bases removed from V and 6 bases from J, the gap between germline ends came to 14 bases. Per the germline V gene, CDR1 is WNHNN and CDR2 is SYGVQD (reference sequence). The length of the CDR3 is 16 residues. CDR3 DNA: TGCGCCAGCAGTGAGTCGTCTGAAGGGAGGGATGAAAAACTGTTTTTT. This encodes CASSESSEGRDEKLFF.

This chain uses TRBV5-1 with TRBJ1-5; no firm D call. V was trimmed by 0 bases and J by 4 bases, leaving 11 bases between them. Germline V gene lookup returns CDR1 SGHRS and CDR2 YFSETQ. CDR3 length: 15 residues. The CDR3 nucleotides read TGCGCCAGCAGCTTGGGAGGAGAGGCTAATCAGCCCCAGCATTTT. Amino acids: CASSLGGEANQPQHF.

The V gene is TRBV10-3, the J gene TRBJ1-2; 9 nucleotides line up with TRBD1. CDR1 and CDR2 (germline): ENHRY, SYGVKD. The V gene end was trimmed by 1 base and the J gene end by 0 bases; junction bases not matched to a gene: 6. This CDR3 has 17 residues. CDR3 bases: TGTGCCATCAGTGAGTTCCGGGACAGGGTGACTAACTATGGCTACACCTTC. Translating gives CAISEFRDRVTNYGYTF.

The V call is TRBV9, the J call TRBJ2-1; 9 positions agree with TRBD1. V lost 4 bases and J lost 4; bases outside the gene matches: 6. Germline V gene sequence: CDR1 SGDLS, CDR2 YYNGEE. This CDR3 contains 15 residues. As DNA, the CDR3 is TGTGCCAGCAGCTCCTCCGGGACAGGGTACAATGAGCAGTTCTTC. Its translation: CASSSSGTGYNEQFF.

The chain links TRBV5-6 to TRBJ1-4, with D possibly being TRBD1 (5 bases). The CDR3 has 14 residues. The ends were cut back, 0 bases at V and 6 bases at J, with 9 bases in the middle. Germline CDR1 and CDR2: SGHDT and YYEEEE. In nucleotides, the CDR3 is TGTGCCAGCAGCTTGGTGGGGCGCGATGAAAAACTGTTTTTT. Translation: CASSLVGRDEKLFF.

V usage is TRBV28 and J usage is TRBJ2-4; 10 nucleotides line up with TRBD1. Per the germline V gene, CDR1 is MDHEN and CDR2 is SYDVKM. The CDR3 is made up of 15 amino acids. With 3 bases clipped from V and 7 bases from J, the junction kept 6 bases outside the gene matches. As DNA, the CDR3 is TGTGCCAGCAGTTTCCCGGGACAGGGGTTGAACATTCAGTACTTC. This codes for CASSFPGQGLNIQYF.

The CDR3 DNA sequence: TGTGCCAGTCGGGACAGGGTCTCTGGGGCCAACGTCCTGACTTTC. Protein product: CASRDRVSGANVLTF. The gene calls are TRBV19 and TRBJ2-6, with TRBD1 matching 9 bases. Looked up from germline, CDR1 is LNHDA and CDR2 is SQIVND (reference sequence). This CDR3 has 15 residues. The J segment lost 0 bases and the V segment lost 8 bases, leaving 2 bases of the junction unmatched. Based on the CDR3 plus reference TRBV19 and TRBJ2-6, the full variable domain is DGGITQSPKYLFRKEGQNVTLSCEQNLNHDAMYWYRQDPGQGLRLIYYSQIVNDFQKGDIAEGYSVSREKKESFPLTVTSAQKNPTAFYLCASRDRVSGANVLTFGAGSRLTVL.

The chain combines TRBV5-6 with TRBJ2-2, with D possibly TRBD2 on 6 matching bases. Trimming pared 3 bases from V and 4 bases from J, leaving 13 bases between. CDR3 length: 15 amino acids. Germline CDR1 SGHDT, CDR2 YYEEEE. CDR3: CASSSEVGGTGELFF. The CDR3 DNA reads TGTGCCAGCAGCTCGGAGGTGGGAGGCACCGGGGAGCTGTTTTTT.

This chain joins TRBV27 and TRBJ2-4, with D perhaps TRBD2 (5 bases). Germline V lookup: CDR1 MNHEY, CDR2 SMNVEV (reference sequence). CDR3 size: 13 residues. V lost 3 bases to trimming and J lost 12 bases, with 15 bases between them. For the CDR3, the DNA is TGTGCCAGCAGTTTGGGGTGGGGAGACGGTCAGTACTTC. Translating gives CASSLGWGDGQYF.